This TCR beta chain was found in a study of Ad26.COV2.S vaccination and SARS-CoV-2 variants. Study as a whole: Intramuscular Ad26.COV2.S doses were given once or twice, 56 days apart.

Stated treatment: some 19 received Ad26.COV2.S at low or high dose, single or two shots; about five received placebo; per-sample allocation not given. Collection of samples fell on day 63 after the first vaccine or placebo injection. Wuhan-strain spike was delivered by a replication-incompetent Ad26 vector. Repertoires were generated with immunoSEQ multiplex PCR, while TCRdb's copy carries only in-frame clones and drops some. The table has hundreds of thousands of clones, 70% to 90% seen once; the top ten hold over 8.5%. The CDR3 contains 13 residues. V shed 9 bases and J shed 2 bases, with 11 bases lying between them. CDR1 KGHDR and CDR2 SFDVKD come from the germline V gene.

This sequence originates from a person between 18 and 59 years old who received the Ad26.COV2.S COVID-19 vaccine or a placebo. V gene TRBV24-1 combines with J gene TRBJ2-3; TRBD1 might be the D (5 bases). Sequencing was performed on peripheral blood, taken in a trial of Ad26.COV2.S vaccine versus placebo. In nucleotides, the CDR3 is TGTGCCACCGGGGCCTCTCCCACAGATACGCAGTATTTT. Translated, it gives CATGASPTDTQYF.